The 8 T cell receptor beta chains listed next were all sequenced from one sample in a study of shared clonotypes between healthy human individuals. Only in-frame clones appear in the TCRdb table, and some are missing; sequencing was by immunoSEQ multiplex PCR. The sample records around 100,000 clones, 67% being singletons. The source material was memory CD8+ T cells sorted from blood. Subset here: CD45RO+ cells pooled with CCR7-negative TemRA cells. All receptors derive from a woman aged 25 to 39 in good health.

The gene calls are TRBV5-5 and TRBJ2-7, with D perhaps matching TRBD1 (6 bases). CDR1 is SGHKS and CDR2 is YYEKEE in the germline V gene (reference sequence). Trimming removed 5 bases at V and 4 bases at J, with 19 bases between. This CDR3 region has 15 residues. The CDR3 region is CASRIGWSGTYEQYF. CDR3 coding DNA: TGTGCCAGCAGAATCGGATGGTCTGGGACATACGAGCAGTACTTC. Together with reference TRBV5-5 and TRBJ2-7, the CDR3 gives the full variable domain: DAGVTQSPTHLIKTRGQQVTLRCSPISGHKSVSWYQQVLGQGPQFIFQYYEKEERGRGNFPDRFSARQFPNYSSELNVNALLLGDSALYLCASRIGWSGTYEQYFGPGTRLTVT.

CDR3 in DNA: TGTGCCAGCAGCCAGGGAATTAGCGACAATGAGCAGTTCTTC. This codes for CASSQGISDNEQFF. This chain uses TRBV11-2 with TRBJ2-1; perhaps D is TRBD1 or TRBD2 (5 bases each). From germline, CDR1 is SGHAT and CDR2 FQNNGV. Trimming cost V 5 bases and J 5 bases, with 13 bases left between them. The CDR3 loop spans 14 amino acids.

V gene TRBV4-1 combines with J gene TRBJ1-1; no reliable D call. The V gene's germline CDR1 is MGHRA and CDR2 YSYEKL. The CDR3 is 16 amino acids. V lost 1 base to trimming and J lost 1 base, with 13 bases between them. The DNA of the CDR3 is TGCGCCAGCAGCCAAGTTCCCTTTCGGGCGAACACTGAAGCTTTCTTT. This translates into CASSQVPFRANTEAFF.

V gene TRBV10-3 combines with J gene TRBJ2-7; possibly TRBD1 or TRBD2 for D (5 bases each). This CDR3 region has 15 residues. Germline lookup yields CDR1 ENHRY and CDR2 SYGVKD. V was trimmed by 6 bases and J by 0 bases, leaving 15 bases between them. CDR3 region: CAIRRDQPFSYEQYF. The CDR3 bases are TGTGCCATCAGAAGGGACCAACCCTTCTCCTACGAGCAGTACTTC.

The chain links TRBV19 to TRBJ1-5; TRBD1 agrees at 8 bases. The germline CDR1 and CDR2 sequences are LNHDA and SQIVND (reference sequence). The trim removed 5 bases at V and 5 bases at J, leaving 5 bases unmatched. The length of the CDR3 is 14 residues. CDR3 loop: CASSPTGGHQPQHF. CDR3 DNA: TGTGCCAGTAGTCCCACAGGGGGACATCAGCCCCAGCATTTT.

The chain links TRBV28 to TRBJ2-5; D uncertain. The germline V and J ends were trimmed by 5 bases and 2 bases, with 3 bases remaining between them. The germline gives CDR1 MDHEN, CDR2 SYDVKM. The CDR3 loop spans 11 amino acids. DNA of the CDR3: TGTGCCAGCAGTAGACAAGAGACCCAGTACTTC. Its protein is CASSRQETQYF.

The chain has TRBV28 and TRBJ2-7; D could derive from TRBD1 or TRBD2 (5 bases each). Germline CDR1 is MDHEN and CDR2 is SYDVKM. The CDR3 is 16 residues long. V was pared by 4 bases and J by 5 bases, with 21 bases between. The CDR3 sequence is CASSWNGARVGNEQYF. DNA for the CDR3: TGTGCCAGCAGTTGGAACGGGGCCAGGGTCGGCAACGAGCAGTACTTC.

The J gene is TRBJ2-6, the V gene TRBV4-1, with D perhaps matching TRBD2 (6 bases). V lost 2 bases and J lost 0, with 17 bases in between. Germline CDR1 and CDR2: MGHRA and YSYEKL. The CDR3 runs 19 residues. The CDR3 DNA follows: TGCGCCAGCAGCCAATCGACCGGGACTGGGAGCTCTGGGGCCAACGTCCTGACTTTC. Encoded protein: CASSQSTGTGSSGANVLTF.